This record covers a single TCR beta chain. Its antigen is not known. The record originates from a study of T cell responses to AZD1222 COVID-19 vaccine. The CDR3 length is 19 residues. Germline CDR1 reads SGHRS; CDR2 reads YFSETQ. Trimming left V 4 bases short and J 4 bases short, with 26 bases between. Clones were sequenced by immunoSEQ multiplex PCR, and TCRdb holds only the in-frame ones, with some missing. The sample lists fewer than 120,000 clones, about nine tenths occurring once. Whole-study findings and limits: White British people made up most donors, females outnumbered males, and clonal diversity was possibly underestimated. CD4 TCRs covered the whole spike, strongest at regions 160-218 and 743-854.

The sample consisted of peripheral blood, taken on day 0 of AZD1222 vaccination. The gene calls are TRBV5-1 and TRBJ2-2; weak D call: TRBD2 (7 bases). The sequence was obtained from an adult in good health. CDR3 in DNA: TGCGCCAGCAGCCCAGCTGCACGCGGGGGCCCTCGGGTCACCGGGGAGCTGTTTTTT. Its translation is CASSPAARGGPRVTGELFF.